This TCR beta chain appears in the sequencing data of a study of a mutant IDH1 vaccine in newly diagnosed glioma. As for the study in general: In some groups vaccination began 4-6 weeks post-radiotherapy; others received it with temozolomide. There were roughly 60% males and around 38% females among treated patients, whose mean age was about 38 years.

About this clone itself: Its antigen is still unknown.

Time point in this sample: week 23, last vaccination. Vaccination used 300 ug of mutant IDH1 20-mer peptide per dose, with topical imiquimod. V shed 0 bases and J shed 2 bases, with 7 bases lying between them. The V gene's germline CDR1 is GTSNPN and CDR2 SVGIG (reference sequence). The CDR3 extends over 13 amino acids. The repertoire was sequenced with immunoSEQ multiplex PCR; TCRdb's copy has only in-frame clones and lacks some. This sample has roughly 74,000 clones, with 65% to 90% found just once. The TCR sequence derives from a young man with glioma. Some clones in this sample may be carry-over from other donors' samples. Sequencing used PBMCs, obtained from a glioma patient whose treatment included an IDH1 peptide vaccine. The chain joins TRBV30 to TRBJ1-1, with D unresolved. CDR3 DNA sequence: TGTGCCTGGAGTGTACGGGAAAACACTGAAGCTTTCTTT. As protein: CAWSVRENTEAFF.